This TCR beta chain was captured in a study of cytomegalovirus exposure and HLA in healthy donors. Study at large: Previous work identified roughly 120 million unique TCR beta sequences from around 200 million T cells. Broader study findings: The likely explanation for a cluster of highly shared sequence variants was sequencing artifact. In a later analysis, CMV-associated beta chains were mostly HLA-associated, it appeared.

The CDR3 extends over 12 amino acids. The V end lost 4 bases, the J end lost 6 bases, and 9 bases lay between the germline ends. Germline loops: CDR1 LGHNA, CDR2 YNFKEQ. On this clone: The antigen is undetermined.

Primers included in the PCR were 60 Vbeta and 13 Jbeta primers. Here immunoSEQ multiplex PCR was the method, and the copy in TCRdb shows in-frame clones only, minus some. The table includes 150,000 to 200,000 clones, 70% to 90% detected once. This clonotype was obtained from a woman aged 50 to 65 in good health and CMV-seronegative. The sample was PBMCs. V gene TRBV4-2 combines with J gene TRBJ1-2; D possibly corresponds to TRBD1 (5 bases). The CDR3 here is CASSPTGDGYTF. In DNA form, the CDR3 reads TGTGCCAGCAGCCCAACGGGGGATGGCTACACCTTC.